This T cell receptor (beta chain) was identified during a study of control samples from healthy donors and cancer patients. Profiling relied on immunoSEQ multiplex PCR, and the TCRdb table lists in-frame clones only, not all of them. The profile covers more than 30,000 clones, with approximately 94% appearing a single time and approximately 6.6% taken by the ten largest. The CDR3 totals 20 residues. With V trimmed by 6 bases and J by 0 bases, 16 bases remained unmatched. Germline V CDR1 and CDR2: MNHEY, SVGEGT. This chain connects TRBV6-2 or TRBV6-3 to TRBJ2-3; TRBD1 matches at 12 bases. The source of this sequence is a man aged 60 to 75 in good health. The sample was blood. CDR3 in amino acids: CASSPRRDRGRRGSTDTQYF. CDR3 bases: TGTGCCAGCAGCCCCCGCCGGGACAGGGGGCGAAGGGGGAGCACAGATACGCAGTATTTT.